A single sample is the source of the 10 T cell receptor beta chains below, sequenced in a study of blood T cell repertoires in COVID-19. Data came from immunoSEQ multiplex PCR; TCRdb stores just in-frame clones and leaves some out. The sample consists of around 96,000 clones, roughly 95% of them appearing once. The sample consisted of peripheral blood. The source of these receptors is a human donor with active COVID-19. The donor label of this sample is uncertain.

The chain has TRBV6-4 and TRBJ1-2, with TRBD1 as a possible D gene (5 bases). CDR3 length: 16 residues. Germline CDR1 reads MRHNA; CDR2 reads SNTAGT. The V and J ends lost 7 bases and 5 bases respectively, with 23 bases between them. CDR3 nucleotides: TGTGCCAGCACTCGACGGGAGGGGTGGGCTCTATATGGCTACACCTTC. It is translated as CASTRREGWALYGYTF.

The genes are TRBV5-1 and TRBJ2-5, with TRBD1 identical over 8 bases. The CDR3 runs to 14 residues. The germline V gene encodes CDR1 SGHRS and CDR2 YFSETQ. The ends lost 4 bases at V and 7 bases at J; junction bases unmatched: 9. The CDR3 nucleotides are TGCGCCAGCAGCAATAGGACAGGGCAGGGGACCCAGTACTTC. This gives the protein CASSNRTGQGTQYF.

The chain is built from TRBV6-5 and TRBJ2-5; TRBD1 agrees at 10 bases. The V and J ends lost 10 bases and 5 bases, in that order; junction bases with no gene match: 7. CDR3 length: 13 amino acids. Germline-derived CDR1 and CDR2 are MNHEY and SVGAGI. Here the CDR3 DNA reads TGTGCCATCAGACAGGGGGCTTATGAGACCCAGTACTTC. This sequence encodes CAIRQGAYETQYF.

This clone showed up just once. The chain couples TRBV10-3 to TRBJ2-2, with TRBD2 matching over 14 bases. This CDR3 has 19 amino acids. Trimming took 5 bases from V and 0 from J; bases not matched to a gene: 8. Germline assignment: CDR1 ENHRY and CDR2 SYGVKD. As DNA, the CDR3 is TGTGCCATCAGTCCGAGGACTAGCGGGGGGCCCGCGAACACCGGGGAGCTGTTTTTT. This translates into CAISPRTSGGPANTGELFF.

V is TRBV18 and J is TRBJ2-1; 10 positions match TRBD2. The germline gives CDR1 KGHSH, CDR2 LQKENI. The length of the CDR3 is 14 residues. V shed 3 bases and J 12 bases; nucleotides not matched to a gene: 8. The CDR3 reads CASSPQRGGEWQFF. CDR3 nucleotide sequence: TGTGCCAGCTCACCCCAGCGGGGGGGCGAGTGGCAGTTCTTC.

The chain combines TRBV12-3 or TRBV12-4 with TRBJ1-4, with 11 bases lining up with TRBD1. The CDR3 runs to 13 residues. V lost 5 bases and J lost 13; bases outside the gene matches: 6. CDR3 amino acids: CASSPRTGGILFF. The CDR3 DNA sequence: TGTGCCAGCAGTCCCCGGACAGGGGGCATACTGTTTTTT.

V is TRBV11-3 and J is TRBJ2-1; 9 bases are shared with TRBD2. The trim removed 3 bases at V and 0 bases at J, leaving 3 bases unmatched. The germline V gene encodes CDR1 SGHNT and CDR2 YENEEA. CDR3 length equals 16 residues. In nucleotides, the CDR3 is TGTGCCAGCAGCTTCCGGACTAGCGACTCCTACAATGAGCAGTTCTTC. Translated: CASSFRTSDSYNEQFF.

This clone has just one count. The V call is TRBV10-3, the J call TRBJ1-4; 9 bases match TRBD1. The CDR3 runs 14 residues. In germline, CDR1 is ENHRY, CDR2 SYGVKD. J was trimmed by 7 bases and V by 6 bases; bases with no gene match: 6. The CDR3 nucleotides are TGTGCCATCAGAGGGGACAGGGATACTGAAAAACTGTTTTTT. Translating it yields CAIRGDRDTEKLFF.

The chain employs TRBV6-5 and TRBJ1-1, with D possibly being TRBD1 (5 bases). V lost 7 bases and J 4 bases, leaving 16 bases between the germline ends. CDR1 is MNHEY, CDR2 SVGAGI, per germline. This CDR3 has 14 amino acids. CDR3 in amino acids: CASTGWGRATEAFF. In DNA form, the CDR3 reads TGTGCCAGCACCGGATGGGGCAGGGCCACTGAAGCTTTCTTT.

CDR3 coding DNA: TGTGCCAGTAGTATACGCCGACAGTTAGGCTCCTACGAGCAGTACTTC. It is translated as CASSIRRQLGSYEQYF. The chain links TRBV19 to TRBJ2-7, with D perhaps TRBD1 (5 bases). The CDR3 runs to 16 residues. Trimming removed 2 bases from V and 0 bases from J, with 14 bases in between. Germline CDR1 and CDR2: LNHDA and SQIVND (reference sequence).